Presented here are 32 T cell receptor beta chains from one specimen sequenced in a study of human T cells and chemical hapten exposure (dated by TCRdb to the early 2020s). Total RNA was extracted from unfractionated whole blood collected in Tempus Blood RNA tubes. The library was generated by 5' RACE. This sample was sequenced with an Illumina MiSeq. TCRdb handled the public reads itself, with Q25 trimming in fastp and clone calling in MiXCR, and kept productive beta chains. Rows with a matching CDR3 protein are joined into one entry that keeps the most common DNA and genes. The sample contains under 85,000 distinct CDR3 sequences, under 10% of them found a single time. Under 3% of the sample belongs to the ten largest clones. Receptor source: a male donor in good health.

In this sample, this clonotype turned up many times. The gene calls are TRBV4-1 and TRBJ2-3, with 7 bases lining up with TRBD2. In germline, CDR1 is MGHRA, CDR2 YSYEKL. The ends lost 0 bases at V and 4 bases at J; junction bases unmatched: 7. CDR3 length equals 16 residues. Written as DNA, the CDR3 is TGCGCCAGCAGCCAAGATCTGGCGGGAGCCGCAGATACGCAGTATTTT. Translating gives CASSQDLAGAADTQYF.

The chain joins TRBV10-3 to TRBJ2-1; D is possibly TRBD1 or TRBD2 (5 bases each). In germline, CDR1 is ENHRY, CDR2 SYGVKD. The germline V and J ends were trimmed by 2 bases and 4 bases, with 15 bases remaining between them. CDR3 size: 16 residues. The CDR3 sequence: CAISEAGSPVYNEQFF. The CDR3 region has the DNA TGTGCCATCAGTGAGGCAGGGAGTCCCGTATACAATGAGCAGTTCTTC.

The V gene is TRBV20-1, the J gene TRBJ2-2, with 8 bases fitting TRBD2. With V trimmed by 1 base and J by 1 base, 5 bases remained unmatched. The CDR3 has 16 amino acids. Germline lookup yields CDR1 DFQATT and CDR2 SNEGSKA (reference sequence). Written as DNA, the CDR3 is TGCAGTGCTAGAGCGGGGGGGGGTAGGAACACCGGGGAGCTGTTTTTT. Protein product: CSARAGGGRNTGELFF.

This clonotype has a count of ten or more. This chain links TRBV7-9 with TRBJ1-3; D gene uncertain. The germline V and J ends were trimmed by 4 bases and 0 bases, with 13 bases remaining between them. Germline CDR1 reads SEHNR; CDR2 reads FQNEAQ (reference sequence). The CDR3 length is 16 residues. For the CDR3, the DNA is TGTGCCAGCAGCTCCACCGACCAATTCTCTGGAAACACCATATATTTT. It codes for CASSSTDQFSGNTIYF.

This clonotype was seen at least ten times. V gene TRBV6-2 or TRBV6-3 combines with J gene TRBJ1-1; D is unclear. The CDR3 extends over 12 amino acids. Germline assignment: CDR1 MNHEY and CDR2 SVGEGT. Trimming stripped 7 bases from V and 1 base from J, with 7 bases between. CDR3 protein: CASTEGNTEAFF. CDR3 bases: TGTGCCAGCACCGAGGGGAACACTGAAGCTTTCTTT.

This clonotype occurred many times. The chain uses TRBV11-1 and TRBJ2-7; maybe TRBD1 (5 bases). V was clipped by 5 bases and J by 1 base, with 9 bases between them. Per the germline V gene, CDR1 is SGHAT and CDR2 is FQDESV (reference sequence). This CDR3 is 13 amino acids long. The chain's CDR3 is CASSRTQSYEQYF. The CDR3 DNA reads TGTGCCAGCAGCCGGACACAATCCTACGAGCAGTACTTC.

This clonotype was recorded a few times. The rearrangement links TRBV6-2 or TRBV6-3 to TRBJ1-1, with D possibly being TRBD1 (5 bases). V lost 8 bases and J 3 bases, leaving 10 bases between the germline ends. This CDR3 contains 12 residues. Per germline, CDR1 MNHEY and CDR2 SVGEGT. The CDR3: CASHGGYTEAFF. In DNA form, the CDR3 reads TGTGCCAGCCACGGGGGTTACACTGAAGCTTTCTTT.

This clonotype came up a few times. This sequence joins TRBV10-3 and TRBJ2-7; D is unclear. This CDR3 has 15 residues. V lost 3 bases and J 2 bases, leaving 14 bases between the germline ends. CDR1 is ENHRY and CDR2 is SYGVKD in the germline V gene. CDR3 coding DNA: TGTGCCATCAGTGATGGTGGTAGGCGAGCCTACGAGCAGTACTTC. Translation gives CAISDGGRRAYEQYF.

This chain links TRBV20-1 with TRBJ2-1, with 9 bases lining up with TRBD2. CDR3 length: 15 residues. J gave up 6 bases and V 6 bases, and 12 bases lay outside the gene matches. Germline loops: CDR1 DFQATT, CDR2 SNEGSKA (reference sequence). CDR3 DNA sequence: TGCAGTGCCTCCGGGGTAGCGGGAGTGGTCAATGAGCAGTTCTTC. This translates into CSASGVAGVVNEQFF.

The chain is built from TRBV6-1 and TRBJ1-1, with D unresolved. Germline V gene lookup returns CDR1 MNHNS and CDR2 SASEGT. This CDR3 is built from 15 residues. Between the trimmed V and J ends, which lost 0 bases and 5 bases, there was a span of 13 bases. In nucleotides, the CDR3 is TGTGCCAGCAGTGAAGCAGACCCACGGCGGACTGAAGCTTTCTTT. Translated, it gives CASSEADPRRTEAFF.

This clonotype showed up many times. This chain uses TRBV29-1 with TRBJ1-1, with D tentatively TRBD1 (6 bases). CDR1 SQVTM and CDR2 ANQGSEA come from the germline V gene. The CDR3 totals 10 residues. With 7 bases removed from V and 7 bases from J, the gap between germline ends came to 10 bases. The CDR3 region is CSDEQGEAFF. Here the CDR3 DNA reads TGCAGCGACGAACAGGGTGAAGCTTTCTTT.

The gene calls are TRBV10-2 and TRBJ1-1; D remains unclear. CDR3 length equals 14 residues. Looked up from germline, CDR1 is WSHSY and CDR2 is SAAADI. Deletions cut 0 bases from V and 3 bases from J, with 8 bases between. CDR3 loop: CASSESASHTEAFF. As DNA, the CDR3 is TGCGCCAGCAGTGAGTCAGCTAGCCACACTGAAGCTTTCTTT.

This clonotype was seen more than once but under ten times. V gene TRBV11-2 combines with J gene TRBJ1-3, with D tentatively TRBD1 (6 bases). This CDR3 contains 17 residues. CDR1 is SGHAT, CDR2 FQNNGV, per germline. The V end was cut by 5 bases, the J end by 1 base, with 18 bases between. The chain's CDR3 is CASSTHRVVLSGNTIYF. The CDR3 region has the DNA TGTGCCAGCAGCACCCACAGGGTGGTCCTTTCTGGAAACACCATATATTTT.

This clonotype was observed a handful of times. V gene TRBV12-3 or TRBV12-4 combines with J gene TRBJ1-1; the match to TRBD1 covers 11 bases. CDR3 length: 16 amino acids. Trimming at V came to 5 bases and at J to 1 base, leaving 6 bases not matched to a gene. The CDR3 sequence: CASSPRTGGSNTEAFF. In DNA, the CDR3 is TGTGCCAGCAGTCCCCGGACAGGGGGCTCGAACACTGAAGCTTTCTTT.

This clonotype appeared many times. This sequence joins TRBV30 and TRBJ2-1; TRBD2 matches at 14 bases. CDR1 is GTSNPN and CDR2 is SVGIG in the germline V gene (reference sequence). CDR3 length equals 19 residues. V shed 2 bases and J 2 bases; nucleotides not matched to a gene: 11. The CDR3 DNA is TGTGCCTGGAGTACCGGGACTAGCGGGAGTCTGGGCCCCTACAATGAGCAGTTCTTC. This sequence encodes CAWSTGTSGSLGPYNEQFF.

V and J are TRBV24-1 and TRBJ2-1; 7 bases are a match to TRBD2. V lost 2 bases to trimming and J lost 8 bases; unmatched junction nucleotides: 8. CDR3 length: 15 residues. Germline CDR1 reads KGHDR; CDR2 reads SFDVKD. Written as DNA, the CDR3 is TGTGCCACCAGTGATTCGGGGGGAGCATATGATGAGCAGTTCTTC. Protein product: CATSDSGGAYDEQFF.

This clonotype turned up a few times. V and J are TRBV5-5 and TRBJ1-2; TRBD1 matches 8 bases. V dropped 1 base and J dropped 4; count of bases not matched to a gene: 12. The CDR3 extends over 17 amino acids. Germline values: CDR1 SGHKS, CDR2 YYEKEE (reference sequence). Here the CDR3 reads CASSLRTQGAQIYGYTF. The CDR3 DNA follows: TGTGCCAGCAGCTTGAGAACGCAGGGGGCGCAAATCTATGGCTACACCTTC.

This clonotype has ten or more counts. V and J are TRBV20-1 and TRBJ1-5; D not resolved. Trimming removed 4 bases at V and 0 bases at J, with 16 bases between. The CDR3 extends over 16 amino acids. CDR1 and CDR2 from the germline V gene are DFQATT and SNEGSKA (reference sequence). CDR3 loop: CSAMTSETYSNQPQHF. In DNA form, the CDR3 reads TGCAGTGCTATGACCAGCGAAACCTATAGCAATCAGCCCCAGCATTTT.

The table lists this clonotype with many counts. The chain combines TRBV12-3 or TRBV12-4 with TRBJ2-7; tentative D call: TRBD1 (5 bases). This CDR3 contains 12 residues. Trimming stripped 7 bases from V and 4 bases from J, with 11 bases between. The CDR3 DNA reads TGTGCCAGCAATCAGGCAGGGTACGAGCAGTACTTC. Its protein is CASNQAGYEQYF.

The chain is built from TRBV27 and TRBJ2-1; unclear D gene. Deletions cut 5 bases from V and 7 bases from J, with 12 bases between. Germline V gene sequence: CDR1 MNHEY, CDR2 SMNVEV (reference sequence). The CDR3 is 13 residues long. The CDR3, as DNA: TGTGCCAGCAGTCGTAGAGAACGGAATGAGCAGTTCTTC. This codes for CASSRRERNEQFF.

CDR3 nucleotide sequence: TGTGCCAGCAGTGAAGCCGGGGCTACTAATGAAAAACTGTTTTTT. Translation: CASSEAGATNEKLFF. The chain carries TRBV2 and TRBJ1-4; D perhaps matches TRBD1 (5 bases). The CDR3 is 15 residues long. V lost 0 bases and J lost 2, with 7 bases in between. Germline V lookup: CDR1 SNHLY, CDR2 FYNNEI.

This clonotype showed up just a few times. The chain joins TRBV10-3 to TRBJ2-2, with 7 nucleotides matching TRBD2. Germline CDR1 and CDR2: ENHRY and SYGVKD. With 7 bases clipped from V and 1 base from J, the junction kept 3 bases outside the gene matches. The CDR3 extends over 14 amino acids. The CDR3 nucleotides read TGTGCCATCACGGGCGGGAGGAACACCGGGGAGCTGTTTTTT. This sequence encodes CAITGGRNTGELFF.

The CDR3 DNA is TGTGCCAGCAGTTACTCAGGCGGCATGAACACTGAAGCTTTCTTT. This sequence encodes CASSYSGGMNTEAFF. The chain couples TRBV6-5 to TRBJ1-1; D gene ambiguous. V lost 0 bases and J 0 bases, leaving 8 bases between the germline ends. The CDR3 consists of 15 residues. Germline CDR1 is MNHEY and CDR2 is SVGAGI.

The chain links TRBV13 to TRBJ2-5; D is possibly TRBD2 (7 bases). The germline V and J ends were trimmed by 3 bases and 5 bases, with 16 bases remaining between them. Germline CDR1 and CDR2: PRHDT and FYEKMQ (reference sequence). This CDR3 contains 15 residues. DNA for the CDR3: TGTGCCAGCAGCTTGAAGACAGGACTAGGTGAGACCCAGTACTTC. Encoded protein: CASSLKTGLGETQYF.

The J gene is TRBJ2-7, the V gene TRBV29-1; no clear D. The ends were cut back, 4 bases at V and 3 bases at J, with 13 bases in the middle. The CDR3 has 13 amino acids. Germline V lookup: CDR1 SQVTM, CDR2 ANQGSEA. The CDR3 loop is CSVVTVKVYEQYF. The CDR3 DNA sequence: TGCAGCGTTGTCACCGTCAAAGTCTACGAGCAGTACTTC.

The table lists this clonotype with many counts. The V and J genes are TRBV12-3 or TRBV12-4 and TRBJ1-1; D possibly corresponds to TRBD1 (6 bases). CDR3 length: 12 residues. Trimming shortened V by 4 bases and J by 6 bases, and 9 bases separated the two germline ends. CDR3 residues: CASSSQGSEAFF. Here the CDR3 DNA reads TGTGCCAGCAGTTCCCAGGGGTCTGAAGCTTTCTTT.

V usage is TRBV6-6 and J usage is TRBJ1-1; D is ambiguous. Germline-derived CDR1 and CDR2 are MNHNY and SVGAGI (reference sequence). CDR3 length equals 18 residues. Trimming stripped 6 bases from V and 0 bases from J, with 23 bases between. The DNA of the CDR3 is TGTGCCAGCAGCCGATCACACCTCGCCGTTGACTTGAACACTGAAGCTTTCTTT. Its protein product is CASSRSHLAVDLNTEAFF.

This clonotype occurred a few times. The V call is TRBV5-1, the J call TRBJ1-1, with no clear D. This CDR3 spans 14 amino acids. Looked up from germline, CDR1 is SGHRS and CDR2 is YFSETQ. V lost 0 bases and J 5 bases, leaving 11 bases between the germline ends. CDR3 in amino acids: CASSLEAARTEAFF. The CDR3, as DNA: TGCGCCAGCAGCTTGGAGGCGGCGCGAACTGAAGCTTTCTTT.

This clonotype was observed at least ten times. J is TRBJ2-7 and V is TRBV27; maybe TRBD2 (6 bases). Germline V gene sequence: CDR1 MNHEY, CDR2 SMNVEV (reference sequence). This CDR3 spans 13 amino acids. V gave up 5 bases and J gave up 6 bases, with 14 bases separating them. CDR3 loop: CASSRGYSGEQYF. The CDR3 DNA reads as TGTGCCAGCAGTCGGGGGTATTCGGGCGAGCAGTACTTC.

This clonotype has at least ten counts. The chain links TRBV7-8 to TRBJ1-1; 9 nucleotides match TRBD1. CDR1 SGHVS and CDR2 FQNEAQ come from the germline V gene. The CDR3 runs 16 residues. J was trimmed by 0 bases and V by 6 bases; bases with no gene match: 8. CDR3 nucleotide sequence: TGTGCCAGCAGGGCAAGGACAGGGGACATGAACACTGAAGCTTTCTTT. Protein: CASRARTGDMNTEAFF.

This clonotype was counted at least ten times. The chain carries TRBV6-6 and TRBJ1-1; weak D call: TRBD1 (5 bases). The CDR3 is 16 amino acids. Germline V CDR1 and CDR2: MNHNY, SVGAGI (reference sequence). The V end lost 2 bases, the J end lost 1 base, and 14 bases lay between the germline ends. The CDR3 here is CASSYPTTGPNTEAFF. The DNA for the CDR3 is TGTGCCAGCAGTTACCCTACTACGGGGCCGAACACTGAAGCTTTCTTT.

The table lists this clonotype with many counts. The chain combines TRBV27 with TRBJ1-1; unclear D gene. This CDR3 comprises 14 residues. CDR1 and CDR2 (germline): MNHEY, SMNVEV (reference sequence). V was pared by 2 bases and J by 4 bases, with 11 bases between. This chain's CDR3 is CASSLNSGSTEAFF. The CDR3 DNA is TGTGCCAGCAGTTTAAATTCCGGGAGCACTGAAGCTTTCTTT.